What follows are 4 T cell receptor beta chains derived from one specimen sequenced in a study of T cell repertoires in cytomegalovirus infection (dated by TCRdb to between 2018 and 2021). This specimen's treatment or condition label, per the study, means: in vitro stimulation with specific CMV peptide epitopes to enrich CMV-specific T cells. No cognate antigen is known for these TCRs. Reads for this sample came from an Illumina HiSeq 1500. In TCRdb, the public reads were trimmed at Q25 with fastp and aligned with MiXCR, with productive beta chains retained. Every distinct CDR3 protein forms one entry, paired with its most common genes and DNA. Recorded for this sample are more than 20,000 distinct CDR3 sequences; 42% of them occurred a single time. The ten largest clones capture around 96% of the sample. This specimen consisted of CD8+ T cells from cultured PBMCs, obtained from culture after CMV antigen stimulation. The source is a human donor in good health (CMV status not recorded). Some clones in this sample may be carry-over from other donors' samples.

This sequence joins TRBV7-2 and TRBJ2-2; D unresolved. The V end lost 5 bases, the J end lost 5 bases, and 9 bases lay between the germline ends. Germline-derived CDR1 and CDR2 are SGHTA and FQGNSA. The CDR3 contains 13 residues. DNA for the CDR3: TGTGCCAGCAGCCCTCCTTGGACCGGGGAGCTGTTTTTT. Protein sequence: CASSPPWTGELFF.

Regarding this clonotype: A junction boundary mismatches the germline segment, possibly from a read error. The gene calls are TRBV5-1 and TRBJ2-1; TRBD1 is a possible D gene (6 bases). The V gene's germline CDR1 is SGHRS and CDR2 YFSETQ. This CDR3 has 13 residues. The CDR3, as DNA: TGCGCCAGAAGCTCGGACAGCTACAGTGAGCAGTTCTTC. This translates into CARSSDSYSEQFF.

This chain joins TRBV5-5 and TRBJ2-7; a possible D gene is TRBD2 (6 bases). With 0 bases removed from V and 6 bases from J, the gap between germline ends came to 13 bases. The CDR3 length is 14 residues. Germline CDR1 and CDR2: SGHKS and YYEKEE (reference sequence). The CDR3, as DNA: TGTGCCAGCAGCTTGGCCGGCGGGACTTCCGAGCAGTACTTC. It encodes CASSLAGGTSEQYF.

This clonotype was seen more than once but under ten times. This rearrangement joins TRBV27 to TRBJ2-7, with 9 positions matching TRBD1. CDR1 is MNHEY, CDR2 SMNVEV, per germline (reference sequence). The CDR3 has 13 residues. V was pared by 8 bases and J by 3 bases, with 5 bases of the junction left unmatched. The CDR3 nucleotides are TGTGCCAGCTCCGGGACAGGGTTCTACGAGCAGTACTTC. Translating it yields CASSGTGFYEQYF.